This T cell receptor beta chain originates from a study of cytomegalovirus exposure and HLA in healthy donors. Study results and caveats: Generally TCR sequences proved uncommon, though certain public TCRs appeared in numerous donors. Among immune exposure information, only CMV serostatus was available.

In the PCR, 60 Vbeta and 13 Jbeta primers were used. Sequencing was performed with immunoSEQ multiplex PCR; in TCRdb, only in-frame clones are kept and a portion is missing. The sample consists of some 100,000 clones, 55% to 75% of them appearing once. The CDR3 covers 13 residues. Per the germline V gene, CDR1 is SQVTM and CDR2 is ANQGSEA. Deletions cut 6 bases from V and 1 base from J, with 12 bases between. Concerning this clone itself: Its antigen is undetermined.

This clonotype was sampled from a woman aged 70 to 79 in good health and CMV-seropositive. The source material was PBMCs. The chain joins TRBV29-1 to TRBJ1-1, with a weak D call TRBD1 (6 bases). CDR3 sequence reads: CSVRVQGNTEAFF. The CDR3 nucleotides are TGCAGCGTCAGGGTACAGGGGAACACTGAAGCTTTCTTT. Together with reference TRBV29-1 and TRBJ1-1, the CDR3 gives the full variable domain: SAVISQKPSRDICQRGTSLTIQCQVDSQVTMMFWYRQQPGQSLTLIATANQGSEATYESGFVIDKFPISRPNLTFSTLTVSNMSPEDSSIYLCSVRVQGNTEAFFGQGTRLTVV.